Shown below are 24 T cell receptor beta chains from a single sample sequenced in a study of ipilimumab plus nivolumab after autologous stem cell transplantation. The protocol was immunoSEQ multiplex PCR, while the TCRdb copy is restricted to in-frame clones and leaves out a portion. Here the sample spans more than 9,000 clones, 67% being singletons. Sequenced material: PBMCs, taken in a trial of ipilimumab plus nivolumab as post-transplant consolidation. The receptors derive from a female donor with multiple myeloma.

Concerning this clone itself: A read error likely explains this, since a far larger clone differs by one base. The CDR3 spells CASSVGSDTQYF. In nucleotides, the CDR3 is TGTGCCAGCAGCGTAGGTTCAGATACGCAGTATTTT. The chain is built from TRBV7-3 and TRBJ2-3; no reliable D call. Trimming removed 5 bases from V and 4 bases from J, with 7 bases in between. Germline values: CDR1 SGHTA, CDR2 FQGTGA. The CDR3 contains 12 residues.

The chain has TRBV29-1 and TRBJ1-1, with D perhaps TRBD1 (5 bases). Germline V gene data show CDR1 as SQVTM and CDR2 as ANQGSEA. The CDR3 runs to 16 residues. V lost 6 bases and J lost 0, with 20 bases in between. The CDR3 loop is CSVSYLGGAMNTEAFF. CDR3 in DNA: TGCAGCGTCTCCTACCTCGGGGGAGCCATGAACACTGAAGCTTTCTTT.

This clone was detected a few times. This chain connects TRBV7-3 to TRBJ2-7, with 8 bases that match TRBD1. The junction had 6 bases not matched to a gene; V was cut back by 2 bases and J by 3 bases. The length of the CDR3 is 15 residues. In germline, CDR1 is SGHTA, CDR2 FQGTGA. This CDR3 reads CASSLETGEGYEQYF. Here the CDR3 DNA reads TGTGCCAGCAGCTTAGAGACAGGGGAAGGCTACGAGCAGTACTTC.

V and J are TRBV28 and TRBJ2-7, with 7 bases matching TRBD1. V shed 8 bases, J shed 5 bases, and the junction held 6 bases outside the gene matches. The CDR3 covers 12 residues. Germline lookup yields CDR1 MDHEN and CDR2 SYDVKM. CDR3 nucleotides: TGTGCCAGCCAGACAGGGACCGACGAGCAGTACTTC. Encoded protein: CASQTGTDEQYF.

The chain employs TRBV7-2 and TRBJ1-1; D is uncertain. CDR1 SGHTA and CDR2 FQGNSA come from the germline V gene. Trimming removed 0 bases from V and 1 base from J, with 3 bases in between. The CDR3 is 13 residues long. Written as DNA, the CDR3 is TGTGCCAGCAGCTTAGCTCCGAACACTGAAGCTTTCTTT. Protein product: CASSLAPNTEAFF.

The J gene is TRBJ1-1, the V gene TRBV5-1; D perhaps matches TRBD1 (6 bases). The CDR3 is 13 residues long. Germline CDR1 is SGHRS and CDR2 is YFSETQ. The V and J ends lost 6 bases and 7 bases respectively, with 16 bases between them. This CDR3 is CASIHPTGREAFF. CDR3 sequence (DNA): TGCGCCAGCATCCACCCGACAGGTCGTGAAGCTTTCTTT.

This clone was counted a few times. The chain combines TRBV4-1 with TRBJ1-2, with D unresolved. The CDR3 totals 15 residues. Germline CDR1 is MGHRA and CDR2 is YSYEKL. The ends were cut back, 1 base at V and 3 bases at J, with 12 bases in the middle. The CDR3 sequence is CASSQGGLDHYGYTF. The CDR3 DNA reads as TGCGCCAGCAGCCAAGGTGGCCTTGATCACTATGGCTACACCTTC.

CDR3 amino acids: CASSEWSGGYNEQFF. For the CDR3, the DNA is TGTGCCAGCAGCGAATGGTCAGGGGGGTACAATGAGCAGTTCTTC. This chain links TRBV5-4 with TRBJ2-1; a possible D gene is TRBD1 (7 bases). Germline V lookup: CDR1 SGHNT, CDR2 YYREEE (reference sequence). Trimming stripped 4 bases from V and 4 bases from J, with 15 bases between. CDR3 size: 15 residues.

The rearrangement joins TRBV7-3 to TRBJ1-3; D remains ambiguous. CDR3 length: 16 amino acids. Germline V gives CDR1 SGHTA, CDR2 FQGTGA. The germline V and J ends were trimmed by 0 bases and 0 bases, with 9 bases remaining between them. The CDR3 DNA reads as TGTGCCAGCAGCTTAACTGGCGGAACCTCTGGAAACACCATATATTTT. It encodes CASSLTGGTSGNTIYF.

The chain is built from TRBV5-1 and TRBJ2-2; 7 positions match TRBD1. The CDR3 totals 16 residues. Trimming at V came to 6 bases and at J to 1 base, leaving 9 bases not matched to a gene. Germline V gene sequence: CDR1 SGHRS, CDR2 YFSETQ. CDR3 coding DNA: TGCGCCAGCACCATCGCCTGGACAGGGAACACCGGGGAGCTGTTTTTT. Translated: CASTIAWTGNTGELFF.

The rearrangement joins TRBV5-1 to TRBJ1-2, with D possibly matching TRBD1 (6 bases). With 3 bases removed from V and 8 bases from J, the gap between germline ends came to 23 bases. Germline V gene data show CDR1 as SGHRS and CDR2 as YFSETQ. The CDR3 is 16 residues long. The CDR3 bases are TGCGCCAGCAGCTCTACGGGGGCGGTGGGCCCGGGGGGCTACACCTTC. This translates into CASSSTGAVGPGGYTF.

This clone has more than one count but fewer than ten. The V gene is TRBV29-1, the J gene TRBJ2-7; 8 bases match TRBD1. The CDR3 consists of 13 residues. Germline V gives CDR1 SQVTM, CDR2 ANQGSEA. After removal of 0 bases from V and 5 bases from J, the junction contained 3 bases not matched to a gene. DNA of the CDR3: TGCAGCGTTGAAGAATGGACAGGGCACGAGCAGTACTTC. Translation gives CSVEEWTGHEQYF.

V gene TRBV6-1 combines with J gene TRBJ2-7; 9 bases are shared with TRBD1. Germline trimming cut 8 bases from V and 2 bases from J; bases unmatched to any gene: 4. In germline, CDR1 is MNHNS, CDR2 SASEGT. This CDR3 has 13 amino acids. CDR3 amino acids: CASGDRATYEQYF. The CDR3 nucleotides are TGTGCCAGCGGGGACAGGGCCACCTACGAGCAGTACTTC.

The chain joins TRBV28 to TRBJ1-2; D gene uncertain. The CDR3 runs to 15 residues. Germline CDR1 reads MDHEN; CDR2 reads SYDVKM. The V end was cut by 2 bases, the J end by 1 base, with 11 bases between. The CDR3 DNA sequence: TGTGCCAGCAGTTTAATTCTGGGAATTAACTATGGCTACACCTTC. It encodes CASSLILGINYGYTF.

This clone was observed a handful of times. V and J are TRBV7-2 and TRBJ2-2; D gene unclear. CDR1 and CDR2 (germline): SGHTA, FQGNSA. This CDR3 region has 16 residues. V lost 5 bases to trimming and J lost 3 bases, with 16 bases between them. The CDR3 region is CASSQRSSWDTGELFF. For the CDR3, the DNA is TGTGCCAGCAGCCAGAGGTCCAGCTGGGACACCGGGGAGCTGTTTTTT.

The rearrangement joins TRBV19 to TRBJ2-7, with 10 bases that match TRBD1. Trimming took 3 bases from V and 5 from J; bases not matched to a gene: 13. The CDR3 is 17 amino acids. Germline V gene sequence: CDR1 LNHDA, CDR2 SQIVND (reference sequence). The DNA for the CDR3 is TGTGCCAGTAGTATGGACTCTATTGGGACAGGGGACAACGAGCAGTACTTC. This sequence encodes CASSMDSIGTGDNEQYF.

The V gene is TRBV5-1, the J gene TRBJ2-1, with TRBD2 identical over 8 bases. This CDR3 contains 16 residues. The germline V gene has CDR1 SGHRS and CDR2 YFSETQ. V was clipped by 3 bases and J by 5 bases; unmatched bases: 10. The CDR3 loop is CASSSRAGDVNNEQFF. The CDR3 bases are TGCGCCAGCAGCTCGCGAGCGGGAGATGTCAACAATGAGCAGTTCTTC.

About this clone itself: Distinct nucleotide sequences in the sample also encode this CDR3. The chain has TRBV19 and TRBJ1-5; TRBD1 matches 12 bases. The CDR3 covers 19 residues. The germline V gene has CDR1 LNHDA and CDR2 SQIVND (reference sequence). V lost 6 bases to trimming and J lost 0 bases; unmatched junction nucleotides: 12. The CDR3 DNA reads TGTGCCAGTAGCGTAACCGGGACAGGGGGCTTAGGTAGCAATCAGCCCCAGCATTTT. It translates to CASSVTGTGGLGSNQPQHF.

The V call is TRBV28, the J call TRBJ1-5; no clear D gene. The CDR3 is made up of 12 amino acids. V dropped 3 bases and J dropped 6 bases, with 6 bases sitting between them. Germline V CDR1 and CDR2: MDHEN, SYDVKM. CDR3 protein: CASSFEVQPQHF. The CDR3 DNA is TGTGCCAGCAGTTTTGAAGTTCAGCCCCAGCATTTT. Full variable domain (outside the CDR3, taken from reference TRBV28 and TRBJ1-5): DVKVTQSSRYLVKRTGEKVFLECVQDMDHENMFWYRQDPGLGLRLIYFSYDVKMKEKGDIPEGYSVSREKKERFSLILESASTNQTSMYLCASSFEVQPQHFGDGTRLSIL.

This clone occurred a few times. V usage is TRBV18 and J usage is TRBJ1-2; D is perhaps TRBD1 (5 bases). Trimming pared 3 bases from V and 8 bases from J, leaving 22 bases between. CDR1 is KGHSH, CDR2 LQKENI, per germline. There are 16 residues in the CDR3. As DNA, the CDR3 is TGTGCCAGCTCACCTCCTCTCCCTGGGGATAGGGGAGGCTACACCTTC. Residues: CASSPPLPGDRGGYTF.

V gene TRBV4-1 combines with J gene TRBJ2-7; 7 bases align to TRBD2. CDR1 is MGHRA and CDR2 is YSYEKL in the germline V gene. V lost 0 bases, J lost 2 bases, and 13 bases stayed unmatched. The CDR3 is made up of 18 amino acids. CDR3 in DNA: TGCGCCAGCAGCCAAGAATTCCGGCGCGGGGGAGTGGCCTACGAGCAGTACTTC. It translates to CASSQEFRRGGVAYEQYF.

This clone was found a few times. The rearrangement links TRBV5-1 to TRBJ2-7; D is perhaps TRBD1 (6 bases). The CDR3 sequence is 13 residues long. Germline V gene lookup returns CDR1 SGHRS and CDR2 YFSETQ. Trimming cost V 5 bases and J 1 base, with 10 bases left between them. DNA of the CDR3: TGCGCCAGCAGTTGGGACAAGTCCTACGAGCAGTACTTC. It codes for CASSWDKSYEQYF.

About this clone itself: Being one base from a much bigger clone, this may be a read error. CDR3 region: CASSVTENYGYTF. CDR3 DNA sequence: TGTGCCAGCAGCGTGACGGAGAACTATGGCTACACCTTC. V and J are TRBV21-1 and TRBJ1-2. TRBV21-1 is described as a pseudogene. The CDR3 runs 13 residues.

The chain carries TRBV2 and TRBJ2-2, with D perhaps given as TRBD1 or TRBD2 (5 bases each). V shed 6 bases and J shed 7 bases, with 21 bases lying between them. Germline lookup yields CDR1 SNHLY and CDR2 FYNNEI. The CDR3 sequence is 16 residues long. The CDR3 sequence is CASSPLGVRVDGELFF. The CDR3, as DNA: TGTGCCAGCAGCCCGTTGGGGGTTCGGGTTGACGGGGAGCTGTTTTTT. Supplemented by reference TRBV2 and TRBJ2-2, the full variable domain reads EPEVTQTPSHQVTQMGQEVILRCVPISNHLYFYWYRQILGQKVEFLVSFYNNEISEKSEIFDDQFSVERPDGSNFTLKIRSTKLEDSAMYFCASSPLGVRVDGELFFGEGSRLTVL.